Below are 4 T cell receptor beta chains sequenced from a single sample in a study of blood T cell repertoires in COVID-19 (TCRdb year 2020). Library preparation used the immunoSEQ multiplex PCR assay. TCRdb provides this immuneACCESS table in a form limited to in-frame rearrangements. Some clones are lacking; in checked studies, under half of them reflect an unresolved V gene, and why the rest are absent is not known. A total of 70,000 to 85,000 clones appear in this sample, around 86% of them only once. Roughly 2% of the sample belongs to the ten largest clones. The sequenced sample consisted of peripheral blood. These receptors were taken from a woman aged 55-69 years with acute or convalescent COVID-19.

The chain recombines TRBV19 with TRBJ1-1; perhaps TRBD1 as D (6 bases). Trimming took 10 bases from V and 0 from J, leaving 12 bases between them. CDR1 is LNHDA, CDR2 SQIVND, per germline (reference sequence). CDR3 size: 13 residues. As DNA, the CDR3 is TGTGCCACTGAGGGGGTCCTGAACACTGAAGCTTTCTTT. Encoded protein: CATEGVLNTEAFF.

This clone was found a few times. The rearrangement joins TRBV28 to TRBJ1-5, with 9 bases that match TRBD1. Looked up from germline, CDR1 is MDHEN and CDR2 is SYDVKM. The V segment lost 8 bases and the J segment 5 bases; nucleotides outside the gene matches: 10. The CDR3 spans 15 residues. CDR3 coding DNA: TGTGCCAGCCACCCTAACAGGGGGCGCGATCAGCCCCAGCATTTT. Translated: CASHPNRGRDQPQHF.

There are a few counts of this clone. The V and J genes are TRBV2 and TRBJ1-2; TRBD1 aligns across 8 bases. The CDR3 consists of 14 residues. The ends lost 4 bases at V and 4 bases at J; junction bases unmatched: 5. CDR1 is SNHLY, CDR2 FYNNEI, per germline. DNA for the CDR3: TGTGCCAGCAGTGGTTCCGGGACAGGCTATGGCTACACCTTC. Its translation is CASSGSGTGYGYTF.

This clone appeared once. The chain is built from TRBV9 and TRBJ2-1; TRBD2 aligns across 11 bases. This CDR3 is 16 amino acids long. J gave up 10 bases and V 2 bases, and 11 bases lay outside the gene matches. Germline V gene data show CDR1 as SGDLS and CDR2 as YYNGEE. CDR3 bases: TGTGCCAGCAGCGTGGGGACTAGCGGAGCCCCTGGGGAGCAGTTCTTC. Translation: CASSVGTSGAPGEQFF. The full variable domain, in which reference TRBV9 and TRBJ2-1 provide the parts outside the CDR3, is DSGVTQTPKHLITATGQRVTLRCSPRSGDLSVYWYQQSLDQGLQFLIQYYNGEERAKGNILERFSAQQFPDLHSELNLSSLELGDSALYFCASSVGTSGAPGEQFFGPGTRLTVL.